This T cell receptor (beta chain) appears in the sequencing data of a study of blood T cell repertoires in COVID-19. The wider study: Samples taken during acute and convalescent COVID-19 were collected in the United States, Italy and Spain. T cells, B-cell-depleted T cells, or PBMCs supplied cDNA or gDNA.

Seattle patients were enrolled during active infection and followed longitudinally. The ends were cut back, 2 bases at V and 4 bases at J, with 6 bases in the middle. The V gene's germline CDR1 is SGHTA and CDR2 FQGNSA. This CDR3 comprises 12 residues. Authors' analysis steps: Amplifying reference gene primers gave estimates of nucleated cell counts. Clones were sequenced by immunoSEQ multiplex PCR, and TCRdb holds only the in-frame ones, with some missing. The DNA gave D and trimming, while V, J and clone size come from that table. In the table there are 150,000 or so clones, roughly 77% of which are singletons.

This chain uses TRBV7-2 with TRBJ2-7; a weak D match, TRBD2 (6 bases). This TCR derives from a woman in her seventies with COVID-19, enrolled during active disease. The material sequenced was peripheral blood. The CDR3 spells CASSLRGYEQYF. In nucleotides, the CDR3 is TGTGCCAGCAGCTTACGGGGGTACGAGCAGTACTTC.